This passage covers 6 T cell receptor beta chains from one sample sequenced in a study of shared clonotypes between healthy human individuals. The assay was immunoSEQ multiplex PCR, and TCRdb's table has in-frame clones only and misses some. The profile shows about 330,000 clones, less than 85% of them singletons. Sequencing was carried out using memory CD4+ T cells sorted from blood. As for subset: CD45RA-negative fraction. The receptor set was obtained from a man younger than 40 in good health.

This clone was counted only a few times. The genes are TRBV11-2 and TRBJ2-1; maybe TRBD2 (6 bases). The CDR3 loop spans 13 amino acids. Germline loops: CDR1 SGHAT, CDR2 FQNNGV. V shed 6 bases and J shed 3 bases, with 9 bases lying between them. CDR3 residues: CASSDGSYNEQFF. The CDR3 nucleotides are TGTGCCAGCAGTGACGGGAGCTACAATGAGCAGTTCTTC.

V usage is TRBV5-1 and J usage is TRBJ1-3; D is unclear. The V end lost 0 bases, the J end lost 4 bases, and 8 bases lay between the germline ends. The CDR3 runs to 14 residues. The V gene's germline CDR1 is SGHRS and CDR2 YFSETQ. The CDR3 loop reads CASSLASAGNTIYF. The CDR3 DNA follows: TGCGCCAGCAGCTTGGCCAGTGCCGGAAACACCATATATTTT.

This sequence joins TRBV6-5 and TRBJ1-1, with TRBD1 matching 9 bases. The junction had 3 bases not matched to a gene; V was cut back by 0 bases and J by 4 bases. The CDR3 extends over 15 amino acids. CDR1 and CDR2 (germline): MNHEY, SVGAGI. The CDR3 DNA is TGTGCCAGCAGTTACTCAACAGGGGGCACCACTGAAGCTTTCTTT. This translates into CASSYSTGGTTEAFF.

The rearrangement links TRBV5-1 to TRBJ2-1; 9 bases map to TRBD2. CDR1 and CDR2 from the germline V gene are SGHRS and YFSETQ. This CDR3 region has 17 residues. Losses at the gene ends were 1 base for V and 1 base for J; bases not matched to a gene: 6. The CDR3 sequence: CASSLYLAGVSYNEQFF. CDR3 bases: TGCGCCAGCAGCTTGTACTTAGCGGGGGTGTCCTACAATGAGCAGTTCTTC. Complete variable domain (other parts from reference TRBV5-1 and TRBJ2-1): KAGVTQTPRYLIKTRGQQVTLSCSPISGHRSVSWYQQTPGQGLQFLFEYFSETQRNKGNFPGRFSGRQFSNSRSEMNVSTLELGDSALYLCASSLYLAGVSYNEQFFGPGTRLTVL.

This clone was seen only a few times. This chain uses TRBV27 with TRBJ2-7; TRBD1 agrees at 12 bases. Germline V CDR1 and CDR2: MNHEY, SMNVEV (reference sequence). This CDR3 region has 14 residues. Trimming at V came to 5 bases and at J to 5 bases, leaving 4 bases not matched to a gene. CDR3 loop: CASSPGTGGNEQYF. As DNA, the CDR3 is TGTGCCAGCAGTCCGGGGACAGGGGGCAACGAGCAGTACTTC.

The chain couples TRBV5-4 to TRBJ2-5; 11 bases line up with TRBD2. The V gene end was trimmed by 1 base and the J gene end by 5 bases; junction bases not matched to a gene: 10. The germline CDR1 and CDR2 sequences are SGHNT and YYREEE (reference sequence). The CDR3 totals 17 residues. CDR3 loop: CASSLYSGRALSETQYF. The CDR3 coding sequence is TGTGCCAGCAGCTTGTATAGCGGGAGGGCCCTCTCGGAGACCCAGTACTTC.